This is a list of T cell receptor beta chains from one sample in a study of cytomegalovirus exposure and HLA in healthy donors. TCRdb keeps only in-frame clones here, not all; method: immunoSEQ multiplex PCR. The table has roughly 110,000 clones, roughly two thirds seen once. Sequenced input: PBMCs. All receptors come from a female donor in good health and CMV-seronegative. CDR3s include the opening cysteine and the closing phenylalanine or tryptophan. The D gene is left open where the match is weak. Expanded clones get a size class; other rows say once, few or many, or leave the size out.

j_call clone_size v_call d_call cdr3_aa cdr3_nt
TRBJ2-2 NA TRBV6-4 NA CASSPQQNTGELFF TGTGCCAGCAGTCCCCAACAGAACACCGGGGAGCTGTTTTTT
TRBJ2-5 NA TRBV28 TRBD1 CASSRDRGETQYF TGTGCCAGCAGTCGGGACAGAGGCGAGACCCAGTACTTC
TRBJ1-1 NA TRBV5-1 NA CASSLGGDGLGEAFF TGCGCCAGCAGCTTGGGGGGGGACGGCCTAGGAGAAGCTTTCTTT
TRBJ2-1 few TRBV6-6 TRBD2 CASSPTSRPGLFF TGTGCCAGCAGCCCGACTAGCCGCCCGGGTTTGTTCTTC
TRBJ2-7 NA TRBV27 NA CASSYGTGPYEQYF TGTGCCAGCAGTTACGGGACTGGTCCCTACGAGCAGTACTTC
TRBJ1-1 NA TRBV5-8 TRBD1 CASSLATGTGDTEAFF TGTGCCAGCAGCTTGGCCACCGGGACAGGGGACACTGAAGCTTTCTTT
TRBJ2-4 NA TRBV4-1 NA CASSQLEGPVGKNIQYF TGCGCCAGCAGCCAACTGGAGGGGCCCGTCGGCAAAAACATTCAGTACTTC
TRBJ2-7 NA TRBV2 NA CASSPGGSYEQYF TGTGCCAGCAGCCCTGGGGGGTCCTACGAGCAGTACTTC
TRBJ1-2 NA TRBV19 NA CASTPGHTAGNNYGYTF TGTGCCAGTACCCCGGGACACACGGCGGGTAATAACTATGGCTACACCTTC
TRBJ2-7 NA TRBV5-8 TRBD1 CASSRIGGGTGTYEQYF TGTGCCAGCAGCCGAATAGGTGGCGGGACAGGGACCTACGAGCAGTACTTC
TRBJ1-1 NA TRBV7-6 NA CASSLNTNTEAFF TGTGCCAGCAGCTTAAACACGAACACTGAAGCTTTCTTT
TRBJ2-7 NA TRBV10-3 TRBD1 CAGAPGQGSYEQYF TGTGCCGGAGCCCCGGGACAGGGGTCATACGAGCAGTACTTC
TRBJ2-5 NA TRBV30 TRBD1 CAWSSWTGRETQYF TGTGCCTGGAGTAGCTGGACAGGAAGGGAGACCCAGTACTTC
TRBJ2-3 once TRBV7-9 NA CASSLFTGPGTDTQYF TGTGCCAGCAGCTTATTTACAGGGCCGGGGACAGATACGCAGTATTTT
TRBJ2-2 NA TRBV27 TRBD2 CASSPQASGTANTGELFF TGTGCCAGCAGTCCCCAGGCTAGCGGAACCGCGAACACCGGGGAGCTGTTTTTT
TRBJ2-7 NA TRBV27 TRBD1 CASRRTGHYEQYF TGTGCCAGCAGAAGGACAGGGCACTACGAGCAGTACTTC
TRBJ2-7 NA TRBV11-2 NA CASSLVSGLSYEQYF TGTGCCAGCAGCTTAGTCAGCGGACTCTCCTACGAGCAGTACTTC
TRBJ2-6 NA TRBV9 NA CASSVISGANVLTF TGTGCCAGCAGCGTTATCTCCGGGGCCAACGTCCTGACTTTC
TRBJ2-7 NA TRBV19 NA CASGFAGGYEQYF TGTGCCAGCGGCTTTGCCGGGGGCTACGAGCAGTACTTC
TRBJ1-1 NA TRBV6-5 NA CASSYSRGNTEAFF TGTGCCAGCAGTTACTCGCGGGGGAACACTGAAGCTTTCTTT
TRBJ2-1 NA TRBV9 TRBD2 CASSASGLAGVEQFF TGTGCCAGCAGCGCGTCGGGACTAGCGGGAGTTGAGCAGTTCTTC
TRBJ2-7 NA TRBV6-1 NA CASTGIYEQYF TGTGCCAGCACGGGGATTTACGAGCAGTACTTC
TRBJ2-2 NA TRBV5-4 TRBD2 CASSLELAGGYTGELFF TGTGCCAGCAGCTTGGAACTAGCGGGAGGCTACACCGGGGAGCTGTTTTTT
TRBJ2-1 NA TRBV20-1 NA CSAATGQFF TGCAGTGCTGCCACCGGGCAGTTCTTC
TRBJ2-7 NA TRBV10-3 NA CAITNRDSSYEQYF TGTGCCATCACCAACCGGGACTCGTCCTACGAGCAGTACTTC
TRBJ1-5 NA TRBV6-1 NA CASRRRTDNQPQHF TGTGCCAGCAGGAGGAGGACAGATAATCAGCCCCAGCATTTT
TRBJ2-7 NA TRBV30 TRBD1 CAWSGTGTYEQYF TGTGCCTGGAGTGGGACAGGGACCTACGAGCAGTACTTC
TRBJ2-4 few TRBV11-3 NA CASSLVQGLNPRNIQYF TGTGCCAGCAGCTTAGTACAGGGCCTAAACCCGAGGAACATTCAGTACTTC
TRBJ2-1 NA TRBV19 TRBD1 CASSTRQGDEQFF TGTGCCAGTAGTACTAGACAGGGGGATGAGCAGTTCTTC
TRBJ2-7 NA TRBV27 TRBD2 CASSLTLAGYYEQYF TGTGCCAGCAGTTTGACTCTAGCGGGCTACTACGAGCAGTACTTC
TRBJ2-7 NA TRBV10-3 NA CAISARGAEGEQYF TGTGCCATCAGCGCTCGAGGAGCGGAAGGGGAGCAGTACTTC
TRBJ2-2 NA TRBV6-6 NA CASRQGPNTGELFF TGTGCCAGCAGACAGGGACCTAACACCGGGGAGCTGTTTTTT
TRBJ2-7 NA TRBV9 TRBD2 CASSVADGLAGTYEQYF TGTGCCAGCAGCGTAGCTGACGGACTAGCGGGTACCTACGAGCAGTACTTC
TRBJ2-1 NA TRBV6-5 TRBD2 CASSFLAGGYNEQFF TGTGCCAGCAGTTTTCTCGCGGGGGGATACAATGAGCAGTTCTTC
TRBJ1-2 NA TRBV27 NA CASSLNQGPLTF TGTGCCAGCAGTTTAAATCAGGGTCCTCTCACCTTC
TRBJ2-2 NA TRBV6-1 NA CASSDFLNTGELFF TGTGCCAGCAGTGACTTTCTTAACACCGGGGAGCTGTTTTTT
TRBJ2-1 NA TRBV6-6 NA CASTLDRASYNEQFF TGTGCCAGCACCCTGGACAGAGCCTCCTACAATGAGCAGTTCTTC